These T cell receptor beta chains were read from a single sample in a study of T cell changes during pregnancy in multiple sclerosis. TCRdb's copy holds only in-frame clones and misses some; the assay was immunoSEQ multiplex PCR. The sample holds more than 55,000 clones, 85% to 95% seen once. The specimen was CD8+ T cells from peripheral blood mononuclear cells, collected in the third trimester of pregnancy. Receptors were obtained from a female donor with multiple sclerosis, enrolled in a pregnancy study. Both conserved end residues are part of each CDR3.

TRBV28,CASSRQGVQDEQFF
TRBV28,CASSFEGAEWNTGELFF
TRBV10-3,CAISESIGTSGSTDTQYF
TRBV4-3,CASSQDSASGRVGVSFREQFF
TRBV4-2,CASSQLGLADYNEQFF
TRBV5-1,CASSRDRGNTEAFF
TRBV5-1,CASSRHLAGGHPWANVLTF
TRBV6-4,CASREGFTGDTGELFF
TRBV13,CASSPVADRGGFQETQYF
TRBV7-9,CASSLDSGRGYNEQFF
TRBV7-8,CASSSVAGPYNEQFF
TRBV9,CASSSFGGHDEQYF